This T cell receptor (beta chain) was identified during a study of T-cell reconstitution after alpha-beta-depleted transplantation in children. CDR1 and CDR2 (germline): LGHDT, YNNKEL (reference sequence). Trimming took off 1 base at V and 4 bases at J, with 14 bases between the two ends. This CDR3 is built from 15 residues. Preparation of the TCRbeta library involved a method that used unique molecular identifiers. From the PCR reads, TCRdb called clonotypes with MiXCR, one entry per CDR3 protein. This table holds about 690,000 distinct CDR3 sequences, 16% found once. A few counts support this clonotype.

This receptor was taken from a human donor who donated a stem cell graft to a child with acute myeloid leukemia. The rearrangement uses TRBV3-1 and TRBJ2-7; TRBD2 is a possible D gene (6 bases). Sequenced material: PBMCs from the stem cell graft donor, taken from the stem cell graft. The CDR3 loop is CASSQGGAGRYEQYF. The CDR3, as DNA: TGTGCCAGCAGCCAAGGTGGGGCAGGGAGGTACGAGCAGTACTTC.